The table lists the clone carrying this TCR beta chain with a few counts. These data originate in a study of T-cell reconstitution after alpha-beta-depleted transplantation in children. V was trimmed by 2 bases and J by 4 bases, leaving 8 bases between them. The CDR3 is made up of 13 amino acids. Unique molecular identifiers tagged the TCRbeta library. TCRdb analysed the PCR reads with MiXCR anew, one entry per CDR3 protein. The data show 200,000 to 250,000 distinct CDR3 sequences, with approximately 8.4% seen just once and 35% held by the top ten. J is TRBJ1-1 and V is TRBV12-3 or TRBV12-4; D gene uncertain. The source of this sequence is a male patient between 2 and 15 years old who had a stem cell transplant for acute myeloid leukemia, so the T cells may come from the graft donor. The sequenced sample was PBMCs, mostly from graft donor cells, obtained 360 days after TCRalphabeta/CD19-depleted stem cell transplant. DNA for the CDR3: TGTGCCAGCAGTTTATGGGGAAGCACTGAAGCTTTCTTT. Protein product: CASSLWGSTEAFF.